This entry lists 24 T cell receptor beta chains sequenced from one sample in a study of tumor-infiltrating lymphocytes in primary liver carcinoma. The template, roughly 510 ng total RNA, yielded TCR beta cDNA made with a constant-region primer. The TCR beta library was amplified through three nested multiplex PCR rounds in a modified ARM-PCR procedure. TRBV1-TRBV30 forward primers paired with a C-beta reverse primer drove the first two PCR rounds, about 10 cycles each. Using its own MiXCR run on the multiplex PCR reads, TCRdb lists one record per CDR3 protein. Among approximately 330,000 distinct CDR3 sequences, roughly 61% were seen once, and the ten largest hold 5.5% to 8%. In addition to blood RNA drawn from unsorted whole blood, germline DNA was extracted. The sequencing sample was made of peripheral blood. These receptors came from a man aged 40-50 years with primary liver carcinoma and hepatitis B virus infection.

For this clonotype: This may come from a read error, since a much larger clone is one base off. V is TRBV5-5 and J is TRBJ2-7; D gene uncertain. CDR3 length equals 13 residues. CDR1 is SGHKS, CDR2 YYEKEE, per germline (reference sequence). With 6 bases removed from V and 2 bases from J, the gap between germline ends came to 12 bases. The DNA for the CDR3 is TGTGCCAGCAACTTCCGCCTAACCTACGAGCAGTACTTC. Protein product: CASNFRLTYEQYF. Full variable domain (missing parts from reference TRBV5-5 and TRBJ2-7): DAGVTQSPTHLIKTRGQQVTLRCSPISGHKSVSWYQQVLGQGPQFIFQYYEKEERGRGNFPDRFSARQFPNYSSELNVNALLLGDSALYLCASNFRLTYEQYFGPGTRLTVT.

About this clonotype: This is likely a read error, given that the CDR3 carries no conserved phenylalanine or tryptophan at its end. The V call is TRBV11-2, the J call TRBJ2-5; no definite D call. This CDR3 is built from 13 residues. Trimming pared 1 base from V and 4 bases from J, leaving 7 bases between. Looked up from germline, CDR1 is SGHAT and CDR2 is FQNNGV. The CDR3 sequence is CASSLALLETQYL. Written as DNA, the CDR3 is TGTGCCAGCAGCTTAGCCCTCCTAGAGACCCAGTACTTA.

Turning to this clonotype: It may be a read error: a sequence one base away is much more abundant. This chain uses TRBV6-2 or TRBV6-3 with TRBJ2-1; D is undetermined. Germline lookup yields CDR1 MNHEY and CDR2 SVGEGT. V was shortened by 10 bases and J by 12 bases, with 19 bases between the two germline ends. CDR3 length equals 12 residues. CDR3 amino acids: CATAPSTYGQFF. CDR3 DNA sequence: TGTGCCACAGCCCCCAGCACCTATGGGCAGTTCTTC.

In regard to this clonotype: A much bigger clone sits one base away, suggesting this may be a read error. The V and J genes are TRBV10-3 and TRBJ2-1; D might be TRBD1 or TRBD2, each matching 5 bases. Germline CDR1 ENHRY, CDR2 SYGVKD. The CDR3 runs to 16 residues. V gave up 6 bases and J gave up 2 bases, with 17 bases separating them. The CDR3 sequence is CAIRRDAMGPYNEQFF. The CDR3 DNA sequence: TGTGCCATCAGGAGGGACGCAATGGGGCCCTACAATGAGCAGTTCTTC.

This clonotype showed up many times. The chain carries TRBV11-2 and TRBJ2-7; the match to TRBD1 covers 7 bases. The germline V gene encodes CDR1 SGHAT and CDR2 FQNNGV. The CDR3 extends over 15 amino acids. Trimming at V came to 8 bases and at J to 3 bases, leaving 13 bases not matched to a gene. The CDR3 DNA reads TGTGCCAGCCGCAGGACAGGCGGTCCCTTCTACGAGCAGTACTTC. Protein sequence: CASRRTGGPFYEQYF.

Note on this clonotype: The junction and the germline gene differ at one end; a read error may be behind it. The chain carries TRBV5-5 and TRBJ1-1; D not resolved. The CDR3 extends over 14 amino acids. CDR1 and CDR2 (germline): SGHKS, YYEKEE (reference sequence). CDR3 nucleotide sequence: TGTACCAGCAGCTTGGATAGCCTGAACACTGAAGCTTTCTTT. Translation: CTSSLDSLNTEAFF.

Note on this clonotype: A much larger clone differs from this one at a single base, so this may be a read error. CDR3 in DNA: TGTGCCAGCAGCCGGGAGATGTTCTACGTGCAGTACTTC. It specifies CASSREMFYVQYF. The V gene is TRBV4-2, the J gene TRBJ2-7, with D possibly being TRBD2 (5 bases). Germline V gene lookup returns CDR1 LGHNA and CDR2 YNFKEQ. The CDR3 loop spans 13 amino acids.

Ten or more counts support this clonotype. One end of the junction is discordant with germline, which a read error may explain. This chain uses TRBV11-2 with TRBJ2-2; 8 bases match TRBD1. CDR3 length equals 18 residues. Germline V gene sequence: CDR1 SGHAT, CDR2 FQNNGV. The DNA for the CDR3 is TGTGTCAGCAGCGGCCAGGACAGGGCGCGGGGAAACACCGGGGAGCTGTTTTTT. It codes for CVSSGQDRARGNTGELFF.

Comment on this clonotype: A read error may explain this, as a much larger clone is one base away. J is TRBJ2-7 and V is TRBV6-2 or TRBV6-3; D unclear. The CDR3 spans 12 residues. The germline gives CDR1 MNHEY, CDR2 SVGEGT. V gave up 4 bases and J gave up 3 bases, with 7 bases separating them. In nucleotides, the CDR3 is TGTGCCAGCAGTTGCAAACTCTACGAGCAGTACTTC. This codes for CASSCKLYEQYF.

This clonotype came up a few times. This sequence joins TRBV6-1 and TRBJ1-5; the D gene is possibly TRBD1 (5 bases). The germline gives CDR1 MNHNS, CDR2 SASEGT. This CDR3 contains 14 residues. Trimming shortened V by 5 bases and J by 6 bases, and 14 bases separated the two germline ends. This CDR3 reads CASSSRDFGQPQHF. The DNA of the CDR3 is TGTGCCAGCAGTTCCCGGGACTTCGGTCAGCCCCAGCATTTT.

This clonotype was seen a handful of times. The V and J genes are TRBV6-2 or TRBV6-3 and TRBJ2-5; D unclear. Germline assignment: CDR1 MNHEY and CDR2 SVGEGT. Trimming shortened V by 6 bases and J by 1 base, and 6 bases separated the two germline ends. The length of the CDR3 is 12 residues. The CDR3 DNA follows: TGTGCCAGCAGCAACAGCCAAGAGACCCAGTACTTC. Translating it yields CASSNSQETQYF.

On this clonotype itself: The junction departs from germline at one end; a sequencing error may be responsible. The J gene is TRBJ2-7, the V gene TRBV5-1, with D unresolved. This CDR3 contains 13 residues. Per germline, CDR1 SGHRS and CDR2 YFSETQ. CDR3 sequence reads: CASRLVWGYEQYF. DNA for the CDR3: TGCGCCAGCAGATTGGTCTGGGGCTACGAGCAGTACTTC.

Turning to this clonotype: Given a much more abundant clone one base away, this may be a read error. The V call is TRBV4-2, the J call TRBJ2-7; the D gene is possibly TRBD2 (6 bases). Germline assignment: CDR1 LGHNA and CDR2 YNFKEQ. The CDR3 is 13 residues long. The V end lost 2 bases, the J end lost 6 bases, and 11 bases lay between the germline ends. The CDR3: CASSQYSGSEQYF. In DNA, the CDR3 is TGTGCCAGCAGCCAATATAGCGGTAGCGAGCAGTACTTC.

This clonotype was recorded at least ten times. The chain employs TRBV6-5 and TRBJ2-7; D could derive from TRBD1 or TRBD2 (6 bases each). Germline V CDR1 and CDR2: MNHEY, SVGAGI. There are 14 residues in the CDR3. With 3 bases removed from V and 3 bases from J, the gap between germline ends came to 12 bases. In DNA form, the CDR3 reads TGTGCCAGCAGTTATTTGGGGGGCAGCTACGAGCAGTACTTC. As protein: CASSYLGGSYEQYF.

Concerning this clonotype: Since a much larger clone is just one base distant, this may be a read error. The chain has TRBV12-3 or TRBV12-4 and TRBJ2-7; TRBD1 might be the D (6 bases). The CDR3 extends over 16 amino acids. Here the CDR3 reads CAISIGPGTPSYEQYF. CDR3 DNA sequence: TGTGCCATCAGTATAGGACCCGGGACACCTTCCTACGAGCAGTACTTC.

The CDR3 DNA is TGTGCCAGCAGTTCCACCGGGATTAGGAATATGTTCTTC. Its protein product is CASSSTGIRNMFF. This chain links TRBV28 with TRBJ2-1; TRBD2 might be the D (5 bases). V was cut by 4 bases and J by 15 bases, with 19 bases left in between. Germline assignment: CDR1 MDHEN and CDR2 SYDVKM. The CDR3 loop spans 13 amino acids.

This clonotype was observed many times. CDR3 in DNA: TGCGCCAGCAGCCAAGATGGGAGGACGGGCCAAGAGACCCAGTACTTC. Amino acid sequence: CASSQDGRTGQETQYF. The rearrangement links TRBV4-1 to TRBJ2-5, with D possibly being TRBD2 (6 bases). Trimming took 0 bases from V and 1 from J, leaving 12 bases between them. The CDR3 has 16 residues. The germline gives CDR1 MGHRA, CDR2 YSYEKL.

Turning to this clonotype: With a much larger clone just one base away, this may be a read error. The chain combines TRBV12-3 or TRBV12-4 with TRBJ2-3; TRBD2 agrees at 9 bases. CDR3 length: 17 amino acids. CDR3 region: CAISFGPGSGRTDTQYF. CDR3 DNA: TGTGCCATCAGTTTTGGTCCAGGAAGCGGGAGGACAGATACGCAGTATTTT.

As to this clonotype: This may be a read error: a much more frequent sequence differs by one nucleotide. J is TRBJ2-7 and V is TRBV6-6; either TRBD1 or TRBD2 may supply D (5 bases each). V shed 6 bases and J shed 5 bases, with 17 bases lying between them. Germline assignment: CDR1 MNHNY and CDR2 SVGAGI (reference sequence). The CDR3 is made up of 14 amino acids. The CDR3 here is CASRVRTGPDEQYF. Here the CDR3 DNA reads TGTGCCAGCAGGGTAAGGACGGGGCCTGACGAGCAGTACTTC.

Turning to this clonotype: One end of the junction varies from germline; a read error may be responsible. The CDR3 DNA is TGTGCCAGCAACCAAGACCGGGAGTCCTACAATGAGCAGTTCTTC. This codes for CASNQDRESYNEQFF. The gene calls are TRBV4-3 and TRBJ2-1, with D possibly TRBD2 on 6 matching bases. CDR1 and CDR2 from the germline V gene are LGHNA and YSLEER. CDR3 length equals 15 residues.

The genes are TRBV13 and TRBJ2-3; D is unresolved. The CDR3 loop spans 16 amino acids. The germline V gene encodes CDR1 PRHDT and CDR2 FYEKMQ (reference sequence). V dropped 5 bases and J dropped 4 bases, with 19 bases sitting between them. This CDR3 is CASSESLGRTADTQYF. DNA of the CDR3: TGTGCCAGCAGCGAATCCCTAGGCCGTACGGCAGATACGCAGTATTTT.

Details on this clonotype: Mismatch with germline at one junction end may stem from a read error. The chain joins TRBV11-3 to TRBJ2-2, with 11 bases identical to TRBD2. CDR3 length equals 19 residues. Germline V gives CDR1 SGHNT, CDR2 YENEEA. The DNA for the CDR3 is TGTGCCAGCAGCCATGGGTTGACTAGCGGGAAGGAGTCCACCGGGGAGCTGTTATTT. This codes for CASSHGLTSGKESTGELLF.

Concerning this clonotype: The germline gene is not matched at one end of the junction; a read error may be the cause. The CDR3 sequence: CSVRQRGGTEASF. In nucleotides, the CDR3 is TGCAGCGTGAGACAGAGGGGAGGGACTGAAGCTTCCTTT. This sequence joins TRBV29-1 and TRBJ1-1; D perhaps matches TRBD1 (5 bases). The CDR3 contains 13 residues. The germline CDR1 and CDR2 sequences are SQVTM and ANQGSEA. Looking up the rest from reference TRBV29-1 and TRBJ1-1 gives the full variable domain: SAVISQKPSRDICQRGTSLTIQCQVDSQVTMMFWYRQQPGQSLTLIATANQGSEATYESGFVIDKFPISRPNLTFSTLTVSNMSPEDSSIYLCSVRQRGGTEASFGQGTRLTVV.

The sample holds a few counts of this clonotype. The V and J genes are TRBV6-1 and TRBJ1-2, with D maybe TRBD1 (6 bases). Trimming took 3 bases from V and 3 from J, leaving 8 bases between them. The CDR3 spans 13 residues. Germline CDR1 MNHNS, CDR2 SASEGT. Here the CDR3 reads CASSEGGHYGYTF. CDR3 nucleotides: TGTGCCAGCAGTGAGGGGGGGCACTATGGCTACACCTTC.